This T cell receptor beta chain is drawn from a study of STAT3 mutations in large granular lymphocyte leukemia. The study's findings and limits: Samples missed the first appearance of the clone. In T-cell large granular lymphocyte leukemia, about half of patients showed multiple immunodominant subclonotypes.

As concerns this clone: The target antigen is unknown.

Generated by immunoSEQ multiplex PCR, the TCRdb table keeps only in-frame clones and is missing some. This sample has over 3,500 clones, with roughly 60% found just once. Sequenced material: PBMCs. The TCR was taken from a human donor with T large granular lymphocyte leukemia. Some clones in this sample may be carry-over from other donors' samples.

CDR3 in DNA: TGTGCCTGGGAAGGACAGGGAGGCTCGTATACGCAGTATTTT. Translating gives CAWEGQGGSYTQYF. V usage is TRBV30 and J usage is TRBJ2-3, with 8 positions matching TRBD1. CDR3 length: 14 amino acids. Germline CDR1 GTSNPN, CDR2 SVGIG (reference sequence). The junction had 11 bases not matched to a gene; V was cut back by 5 bases and J by 7 bases.